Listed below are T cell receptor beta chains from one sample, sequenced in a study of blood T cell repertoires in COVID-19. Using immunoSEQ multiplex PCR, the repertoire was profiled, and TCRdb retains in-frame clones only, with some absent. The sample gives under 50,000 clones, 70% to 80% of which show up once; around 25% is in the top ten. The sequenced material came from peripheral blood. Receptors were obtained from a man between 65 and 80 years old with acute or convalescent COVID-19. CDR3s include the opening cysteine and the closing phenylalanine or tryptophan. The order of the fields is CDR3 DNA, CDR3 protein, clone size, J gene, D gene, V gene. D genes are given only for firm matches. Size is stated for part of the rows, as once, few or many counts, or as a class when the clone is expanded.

CDR3 DNA: TGTGCCAGCAGCGGGACAGCTTACGAGCAGTACTTC
CDR3 protein: CASSGTAYEQYF
clone size: -
J gene: TRBJ2-7
D gene: TRBD1
V gene: TRBV6-6

CDR3 DNA: TGTGCCAGCAGTGAAGGTAGCGGGAGGGCCGGAGCCGAGCAGTACTTC
CDR3 protein: CASSEGSGRAGAEQYF
clone size: -
J gene: TRBJ2-7
D gene: TRBD2
V gene: TRBV6-1

CDR3 DNA: TGCGCCAGCAGCTCAGATTCCTCCTACAATGAGCAGTTCTTC
CDR3 protein: CASSSDSSYNEQFF
clone size: -
J gene: TRBJ2-1
D gene: -
V gene: TRBV5-1

CDR3 DNA: TGCAGCGTTGATAGCGGTACCTCCTACAATGAGCAGTTCTTC
CDR3 protein: CSVDSGTSYNEQFF
clone size: -
J gene: TRBJ2-1
D gene: -
V gene: TRBV29-1

CDR3 DNA: TGCGCCAGCAGCCAAGGAGGGGACCGGGAGCTTATTTACAATGAGCAGTTCTTC
CDR3 protein: CASSQGGDRELIYNEQFF
clone size: few
J gene: TRBJ2-1
D gene: -
V gene: TRBV4-1

CDR3 DNA: TGTGCCAGCAGTGAAGCTTGGGGGGATCAGCCCCAGCATTTT
CDR3 protein: CASSEAWGDQPQHF
clone size: -
J gene: TRBJ1-5
D gene: -
V gene: TRBV6-1

CDR3 DNA: TGTGCCAGCAGATATCCGGGACAGAACTATGGCTACACCTTC
CDR3 protein: CASRYPGQNYGYTF
clone size: -
J gene: TRBJ1-2
D gene: TRBD1
V gene: TRBV28

CDR3 DNA: TGTGCCAGCAGTCCCACTAGCGGGAGGCACAATGAGCAGTTCTTC
CDR3 protein: CASSPTSGRHNEQFF
clone size: few
J gene: TRBJ2-1
D gene: TRBD2
V gene: TRBV3-1/TRBV3-2

CDR3 DNA: TGTGCCAGTAGCCCCGGACAGGGGACCATGAACACTGAAGCTTTCTTT
CDR3 protein: CASSPGQGTMNTEAFF
clone size: few
J gene: TRBJ1-1
D gene: TRBD1
V gene: TRBV19

CDR3 DNA: TGTGCCAGCAGTTTGGGGACTAGACGAGAGACCCAGTACTTC
CDR3 protein: CASSLGTRRETQYF
clone size: -
J gene: TRBJ2-5
D gene: TRBD2
V gene: TRBV27

CDR3 DNA: TGCAGTGCTGGCCGGGGCGAGCAGTACTTC
CDR3 protein: CSAGRGEQYF
clone size: once
J gene: TRBJ2-7
D gene: -
V gene: TRBV20-1

CDR3 DNA: TGTGCCAGCATCCCTCCCGGGACAGGGGGGGAGGGCTATGGCTACACCTTC
CDR3 protein: CASIPPGTGGEGYGYTF
clone size: -
J gene: TRBJ1-2
D gene: TRBD1
V gene: TRBV28

CDR3 DNA: TGTGCCACCAGTGATTCCGGGACAGGGGCTGGAAACACCATATATTTT
CDR3 protein: CATSDSGTGAGNTIYF
clone size: -
J gene: TRBJ1-3
D gene: TRBD1
V gene: TRBV24-1

CDR3 DNA: TGTGCCAGCAGTTTATCCCCGGGCAGGGGGGTAAACATTCAGTACTTC
CDR3 protein: CASSLSPGRGVNIQYF
clone size: -
J gene: TRBJ2-4
D gene: -
V gene: TRBV27

CDR3 DNA: TGCGCCAGCAGCTTGGGGCAGGGCCCGAATCAGCCCCAGCATTTT
CDR3 protein: CASSLGQGPNQPQHF
clone size: -
J gene: TRBJ1-5
D gene: -
V gene: TRBV5-1

CDR3 DNA: TGTGCCACCAATCTCTGGCGCTACACCTTC
CDR3 protein: CATNLWRYTF
clone size: -
J gene: TRBJ1-2
D gene: -
V gene: TRBV24-1

CDR3 DNA: TGTGCCAGCAGACTCGAGACGGCGGGGGAAAAACTGTTTTTT
CDR3 protein: CASRLETAGEKLFF
clone size: once
J gene: TRBJ1-4
D gene: -
V gene: TRBV5-8

CDR3 DNA: TGCGCCAGCAGCTCGACTGGGACCGGAGGGGAGACCCAGTACTTC
CDR3 protein: CASSSTGTGGETQYF
clone size: few
J gene: TRBJ2-5
D gene: -
V gene: TRBV5-1

CDR3 DNA: TGTGCCAGCAGTCCCGGGACAAAACCCTACGAGCAGTACTTC
CDR3 protein: CASSPGTKPYEQYF
clone size: -
J gene: TRBJ2-7
D gene: -
V gene: TRBV28

CDR3 DNA: TGTGCCAGCAGTGGACTAGCGGGAGGGCCGGAGACCCAGTACTTC
CDR3 protein: CASSGLAGGPETQYF
clone size: -
J gene: TRBJ2-5
D gene: TRBD2
V gene: TRBV2

CDR3 DNA: TGTGCCAGCAGCTTAGTGAGTCACCTGAACACCGGGGAGCTGTTTTTT
CDR3 protein: CASSLVSHLNTGELFF
clone size: once
J gene: TRBJ2-2
D gene: -
V gene: TRBV7-3

CDR3 DNA: TGTGCCAGCAGCCCCCAGGAAGGACTCAGCCAGCATTTT
CDR3 protein: CASSPQEGLSQHF
clone size: -
J gene: TRBJ1-5
D gene: -
V gene: TRBV7-2

CDR3 DNA: TGTGCCAGCAGCGCGGACAGAAACTATGGCTACACCTTC
CDR3 protein: CASSADRNYGYTF
clone size: once
J gene: TRBJ1-2
D gene: -
V gene: TRBV5-4

CDR3 DNA: TGTGCCAGCAGCCAACAGGGCATGAACACTGAAGCTTTCTTT
CDR3 protein: CASSQQGMNTEAFF
clone size: -
J gene: TRBJ1-1
D gene: -
V gene: TRBV3-1/TRBV3-2

CDR3 DNA: TGTGCCAGCTCCGGTGACTACAATGAGCAGTTCTTC
CDR3 protein: CASSGDYNEQFF
clone size: -
J gene: TRBJ2-1
D gene: -
V gene: TRBV18

CDR3 DNA: TGCGCCAGCAGCGTTTCCGGGACAGGGGTTGGCTACACCTTC
CDR3 protein: CASSVSGTGVGYTF
clone size: -
J gene: TRBJ1-2
D gene: TRBD1
V gene: TRBV5-1

CDR3 DNA: TGCGCCAGCAGCTTGACTCAGGGTGTCACTGAAGCTTTCTTT
CDR3 protein: CASSLTQGVTEAFF
clone size: medium-sized
J gene: TRBJ1-1
D gene: -
V gene: TRBV5-1

CDR3 DNA: TGCGCCAGCAGCCCTCGAGGACGGAGCGGGAGTTACAATGAGCAGTTCTTC
CDR3 protein: CASSPRGRSGSYNEQFF
clone size: -
J gene: TRBJ2-1
D gene: TRBD2
V gene: TRBV4-1

CDR3 DNA: TGTGCCATTTCGGACAGGGGGAAAGGAAACACCATATATTTT
CDR3 protein: CAISDRGKGNTIYF
clone size: -
J gene: TRBJ1-3
D gene: TRBD1
V gene: TRBV6-5

CDR3 DNA: TGTGCCAGCAGCCATTGGGACAGGGGTTCCTACAATGAGCAGTTCTTC
CDR3 protein: CASSHWDRGSYNEQFF
clone size: -
J gene: TRBJ2-1
D gene: TRBD1
V gene: TRBV16

CDR3 DNA: TGTGCCAGTAGGAACTCCGGACAGGGGAACTATGGCTACACCTTC
CDR3 protein: CASRNSGQGNYGYTF
clone size: -
J gene: TRBJ1-2
D gene: TRBD1
V gene: TRBV19

CDR3 DNA: TGTGCCAGCACCTACCGAACAGGGAACGAGCAGTACTTC
CDR3 protein: CASTYRTGNEQYF
clone size: -
J gene: TRBJ2-7
D gene: -
V gene: TRBV7-2

CDR3 DNA: TGTGCCACCAGTGACCCCGGACAGGGAGCCTACAATGAGCAGTTCTTC
CDR3 protein: CATSDPGQGAYNEQFF
clone size: -
J gene: TRBJ2-1
D gene: TRBD1
V gene: TRBV24-1

CDR3 DNA: TGCGCCAGCGCCGGGGGAGGGAACCAAGAGACCCAGTACTTC
CDR3 protein: CASAGGGNQETQYF
clone size: -
J gene: TRBJ2-5
D gene: TRBD2
V gene: TRBV5-1

CDR3 DNA: TGTGCCAGCAGCCCCCGCTCGGGGTTGAACACTGAAGCTTTCTTT
CDR3 protein: CASSPRSGLNTEAFF
clone size: -
J gene: TRBJ1-1
D gene: -
V gene: TRBV9

CDR3 DNA: TGTGCCAGCAGTCCCGGGACAGGGTATGGCTACACCTTC
CDR3 protein: CASSPGTGYGYTF
clone size: -
J gene: TRBJ1-2
D gene: TRBD1
V gene: TRBV28

CDR3 DNA: TGTGCCAGCAGTTACTTGGGGGGGAGTCAGCCCCAGCATTTT
CDR3 protein: CASSYLGGSQPQHF
clone size: -
J gene: TRBJ1-5
D gene: -
V gene: TRBV6-2/TRBV6-3

CDR3 DNA: TGTGCCAGCAGTGAAGCGCAGGCGAATACGCAGACCCAGTACTTC
CDR3 protein: CASSEAQANTQTQYF
clone size: -
J gene: TRBJ2-5
D gene: -
V gene: TRBV6-1

CDR3 DNA: TGTGCCAGCAGCAGGACAGGGATACAGCAGTTCTTC
CDR3 protein: CASSRTGIQQFF
clone size: -
J gene: TRBJ2-1
D gene: TRBD1
V gene: TRBV6-5

CDR3 DNA: TGTGCCAGCAGCTTGGGACAAAGTGGCAATCAGCCCCAGCATTTT
CDR3 protein: CASSLGQSGNQPQHF
clone size: few
J gene: TRBJ1-5
D gene: -
V gene: TRBV7-6

CDR3 DNA: TGCGCCCCCACATTGGCGGAAACGGGTGGCTACACCTTC
CDR3 protein: CAPTLAETGGYTF
clone size: few
J gene: TRBJ1-2
D gene: -
V gene: TRBV10-1

CDR3 DNA: TGTGCCAGCAGTTCATACAGGGTGGACACTGAAGCTTTCTTT
CDR3 protein: CASSSYRVDTEAFF
clone size: -
J gene: TRBJ1-1
D gene: -
V gene: TRBV28